The rows below give T cell receptor beta chains drawn from one sample of a study of cytomegalovirus exposure and HLA in healthy donors. Data came from immunoSEQ multiplex PCR; TCRdb stores just in-frame clones and leaves some out. This repertoire shows over 85,000 clones, approximately 69% found once; its top ten account for 1.2%. Sequenced input: PBMCs. The receptors originated from a female donor in good health and CMV-seronegative. Both conserved end residues are part of each CDR3. D genes are given only for firm matches. Clone size is given for some rows only: seen once, a few or many times, or a class if the clone is expanded.

j_gene	v_gene	d_gene	abundance	CDR3nt	CDR3aa
TRBJ2-2	TRBV30	NA	NA	TGTGCCTGCACGGACACTTACTCGAACACCGGGGAGCTGTTTTTT	CACTDTYSNTGELFF
TRBJ1-2	TRBV30	TRBD1	NA	TGTGCCTGCCAGGACAGGGTGGTCTATGGCTACACCTTC	CACQDRVVYGYTF
TRBJ2-3	TRBV6-6	TRBD1	many	TGTGCCAGCAACCCGACAGGGAGCGCAGATACGCAGTATTTT	CASNPTGSADTQYF
TRBJ2-3	TRBV5-5	TRBD1	few	TGTGCCAGCAGCCGAAGAACAGGGGGCTCGACAGATACGCAGTATTTT	CASSRRTGGSTDTQYF
TRBJ2-5	TRBV10-3	TRBD1	NA	TGTGCCATCAGTGAGTCGGATAGGACAGGGGTAGAGACCCAGTACTTC	CAISESDRTGVETQYF
TRBJ2-2	TRBV15	TRBD1	NA	TGTGCCACCAGCATGGGGGGACAGGGATCAACCGGGGAGCTGTTTTTT	CATSMGGQGSTGELFF
TRBJ2-7	TRBV9	TRBD2	NA	TGTGCCAGCAGCAAACTAGCGGGAGGGGGGGAGCAGTACTTC	CASSKLAGGGEQYF
TRBJ2-7	TRBV7-9	NA	NA	TGTGCCAGCAGCCCAGGACTGCCCCCCTACGAGCAGTACTTC	CASSPGLPPYEQYF
TRBJ1-4	TRBV28	NA	NA	TGTGCCAGCTCCAAACAGGGCGTTGAAAAACTGTTTTTT	CASSKQGVEKLFF
TRBJ2-1	TRBV9	TRBD2	NA	TGTGCCAGCAGCGTAGCTAGCGGGACCCACAATGAGCAGTTCTTC	CASSVASGTHNEQFF
TRBJ2-7	TRBV7-9	TRBD2	NA	TGTGCCAGCGGGAGGGAATCCCTCTACGAGCAGTACTTC	CASGRESLYEQYF
TRBJ2-3	TRBV30	TRBD2	few	TGTGCCTGGCCTCCGCTTGGGAGGGAGAACACAGATACGCAGTATTTT	CAWPPLGRENTDTQYF
TRBJ2-5	TRBV30	NA	NA	TGTGCCTGGAGCCGAGATGCGACACCCCAAGAGACCCAGTACTTC	CAWSRDATPQETQYF
TRBJ2-1	TRBV6-5	NA	once	TGTGCCAGCAGAGGGGACTACAATGAGCAGTTCTTC	CASRGDYNEQFF
TRBJ2-3	TRBV5-1	NA	NA	TGCGCCAGCAGCTTGGGGGCAGGACTATACACAGATACGCAGTATTTT	CASSLGAGLYTDTQYF
TRBJ1-1	TRBV27	NA	medium-sized	TGTGCCAGCAGTTTAACCGGGGGTTTGAACACTGAAGCTTTCTTT	CASSLTGGLNTEAFF
TRBJ2-7	TRBV11-2	TRBD1	NA	TGTGCCAGCAGCGGGCAGCGTAGGGACAGGCCCGACTCCTACGAGCAGTACTTC	CASSGQRRDRPDSYEQYF
TRBJ2-1	TRBV11-3	NA	NA	TGTGCCAGCAGCTTTATTTGGGGGGAAACATACAATGAGCAGTTCTTC	CASSFIWGETYNEQFF
TRBJ2-1	TRBV10-3	TRBD2	NA	TGTGCCATCAGTGACCTAGCGGGGAGGGCCTACAATGAGCAGTTCTTC	CAISDLAGRAYNEQFF
TRBJ2-7	TRBV6-5	TRBD2	medium-sized	TGTGCCAGCAGGCAAACTAGCGGGCTAATCTACGAGCAGTACTTC	CASRQTSGLIYEQYF
TRBJ1-1	TRBV25-1	NA	NA	TGTGCCAGCAGCAAAGGAGGGGCCCAAGGGACTGAAGCTTTCTTT	CASSKGGAQGTEAFF
TRBJ1-2	TRBV5-1	NA	NA	TGCGCCAGCAGCTCGCACTTTCGTTTGGGGGGTATCGGGCGTGGCTACACCTTC	CASSSHFRLGGIGRGYTF
TRBJ1-1	TRBV7-8	NA	NA	TGTGCCAGCAGCAACAGGGTGAACACTGAAGCTTTCTTT	CASSNRVNTEAFF
TRBJ2-1	TRBV28	TRBD2	NA	TGTGCCAGCAGCCCGGGGACTAGCGGGACCCATGAGCAGTTCTTC	CASSPGTSGTHEQFF
TRBJ2-1	TRBV6-5	TRBD2	NA	TGTGCCAGCAGACCCGGACTAGCGGTAATTCTTGAGCAGTTCTTC	CASRPGLAVILEQFF
TRBJ2-7	TRBV6-1	TRBD1	NA	TGTGCCAGCAGTGAAGCCGGGACAGGGGGCTCCTACGAGCAGTACTTC	CASSEAGTGGSYEQYF
TRBJ2-5	TRBV14	TRBD1	few	TGTGCCAGCAGCCAAGACCGGACAGGGTTGTTCTGGGAGACCCAGTACTTC	CASSQDRTGLFWETQYF
TRBJ2-1	TRBV19	TRBD2	NA	TGTGCCAGTAGTATTTGGACTAGCGGGAGCTATGAGCAGTTCTTC	CASSIWTSGSYEQFF
TRBJ1-1	TRBV15	NA	NA	TGTGCCACCAGCAGGTCGAGAGCGAACACTGAAGCTTTCTTT	CATSRSRANTEAFF
TRBJ2-6	TRBV2	NA	few	TGTGCCAGCAGTGCCGGGTCTGGGGCCAACGTCCTGACTTTC	CASSAGSGANVLTF
TRBJ2-1	TRBV13	TRBD1	NA	TGTGCCAGCAGCCCAGGGGGCAGCTCCTACAATGAGCAGTTCTTC	CASSPGGSSYNEQFF
TRBJ1-2	TRBV4-3	NA	NA	TGCGCCAGCAGCCCGCCAGGCGGGGCCGCTGGCTACACCTTC	CASSPPGGAAGYTF
TRBJ2-5	TRBV15	NA	NA	TGTGCCACCGGTCCAGGGAGGAGCCAAGAGACCCAGTACTTC	CATGPGRSQETQYF
TRBJ1-1	TRBV9	TRBD1	NA	TGTGCCAGCAGCGTAGGGGACAGCCTACCTGAAGCTTTCTTT	CASSVGDSLPEAFF
TRBJ1-3	TRBV9	TRBD1	NA	TGTGCCAGCAGCGTAGTCCCAGGGGGCTCTGGAAACACCATATATTTT	CASSVVPGGSGNTIYF
TRBJ1-2	TRBV7-9	NA	NA	TGTGCCAGCAGCGCTGGGCCCGAATATGGCTACACCTTC	CASSAGPEYGYTF
TRBJ2-7	TRBV21-1	NA	NA	TGTGCCAGCAGCAAAGCGCAATGGGGCGGCAGCTACGAGCAGTACTTC	CASSKAQWGGSYEQYF
TRBJ1-4	TRBV5-1	TRBD1	NA	TGCGCCAGCAGCTCTGGACAGGGAGGAAAACTGTTTTTT	CASSSGQGGKLFF
TRBJ2-7	TRBV4-2	NA	few	TGTGCCAGCAGCCAAGATCCTAGCAAGGGAGAGCAGTACTTC	CASSQDPSKGEQYF
TRBJ1-2	TRBV27	TRBD1	few	TGTGCCAGCAGGGGGGACAGCCCCTATGGCTACACCTTC	CASRGDSPYGYTF
TRBJ1-5	TRBV30	NA	NA	TGTGCCTGGAGTGTAGTCCAGGGGCCTGATCAACCCCAGCATTTT	CAWSVVQGPDQPQHF
TRBJ1-1	TRBV18	TRBD1	few	TGTGCCAGCTCACTCGGACAGGGAATGAACACTGAAGCTTTCTTT	CASSLGQGMNTEAFF
TRBJ1-5	TRBV28	TRBD1	NA	TGTGCCAGCAACCAGGGGGTACGTCAGCCCCAGCATTTT	CASNQGVRQPQHF
TRBJ1-5	TRBV6-5	NA	NA	TGTGCCAGCAGTTACTCGGGGGGAAGCAATCAGCCCCAGCATTTT	CASSYSGGSNQPQHF
TRBJ2-5	TRBV2	NA	few	TGTGCCAGCAGGTCGGAGACCCAGTACTTC	CASRSETQYF
TRBJ1-4	TRBV19	TRBD1	NA	TGTGCCAGTAGTAGTACGGGACAGCCAGCTGAACTGTTTTTT	CASSSTGQPAELFF
TRBJ2-5	TRBV13	TRBD2	NA	TGTGCCAGCAGCGAATTAGACGCGGGGGGCGGAGAGACCCAGTACTTC	CASSELDAGGGETQYF
TRBJ2-1	TRBV6-5	TRBD2	NA	TGTGCCAGCAGTTTGACTAGCGGGGATCATGAGCAGTTCTTC	CASSLTSGDHEQFF
TRBJ2-7	TRBV5-4	NA	few	TGTGCCAGCAGCTTGGGGGGGGGCGCCGGGGTGGAGCAGTACTTC	CASSLGGGAGVEQYF
TRBJ2-3	TRBV19	TRBD2	NA	TGTGCCAGTAGTATTCACTTTACTAGCGGAGGTAGCACAGATACGCAGTATTTT	CASSIHFTSGGSTDTQYF
TRBJ2-1	TRBV6-4	TRBD2	NA	TGTGCCAGCAGTGAGGACGGGGGGGCATACAATGAGCAGTTCTTC	CASSEDGGAYNEQFF
TRBJ1-1	TRBV6-1	NA	few	TGTGCCAGCAGTGAATCCCTGAGCTCTGAAGCTTTCTTT	CASSESLSSEAFF
TRBJ1-2	TRBV6-5	NA	NA	TGTGCCAGCAGTTACCGGCTAGGGGGGGCGGATGGCTACACCTTC	CASSYRLGGADGYTF
TRBJ1-2	TRBV4-3	TRBD1	NA	TGCGCCAGCAGCCAAGAGAGTTATCCAGGGGGTTCCTCTAATGGCTACACCTTC	CASSQESYPGGSSNGYTF